The source of this T cell receptor beta chain is a study of early T cells in non-severe SARS-CoV-2 infection. Study-level information: Sequencing input comprised bulk RNA from unsorted whole blood; chain pairing was not available.

The ends were cut back, 5 bases at V and 12 bases at J, with 13 bases in the middle. The CDR3 extends over 12 amino acids. Germline V gene sequence: CDR1 KGHDR, CDR2 SFDVKD. To note about this clonotype: Antigen: not known.

General study points: Lookups in VDJdb leaned toward anti-spike CD8 responses and missed private and CD4 specificities.

Tagging with unique molecular identifiers was applied to individual cDNA molecules. TCRdb re-called the 5' RACE reads through MiXCR, storing one row per CDR3 protein. The table lists 55,000 to 75,000 distinct CDR3 sequences, less than 10% of them singletons. The receptor comes from an adult who was a healthcare worker with PCR-confirmed SARS-CoV-2 infection or an uninfected control (not recorded which). V and J are TRBV24-1 and TRBJ2-1; D is unresolved. The material sequenced was whole blood. CDR3 nucleotides: TGTGCCACCAGTGCTCGGGTGTCAATGCAGTTCTTC. Its protein is CATSARVSMQFF.